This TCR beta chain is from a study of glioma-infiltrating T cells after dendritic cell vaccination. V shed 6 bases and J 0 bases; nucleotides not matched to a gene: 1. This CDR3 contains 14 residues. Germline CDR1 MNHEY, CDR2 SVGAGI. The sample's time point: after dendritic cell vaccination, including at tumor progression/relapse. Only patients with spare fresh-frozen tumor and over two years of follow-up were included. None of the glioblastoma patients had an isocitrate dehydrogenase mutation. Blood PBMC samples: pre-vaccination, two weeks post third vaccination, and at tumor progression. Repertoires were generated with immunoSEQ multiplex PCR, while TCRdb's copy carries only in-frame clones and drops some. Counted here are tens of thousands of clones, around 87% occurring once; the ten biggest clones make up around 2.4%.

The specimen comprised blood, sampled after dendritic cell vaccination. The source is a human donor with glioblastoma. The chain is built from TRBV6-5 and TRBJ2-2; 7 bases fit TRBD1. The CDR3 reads CASSQGANTGELFF. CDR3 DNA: TGTGCCAGCAGCCAGGGGGCGAACACCGGGGAGCTGTTTTTT.